This T cell receptor (beta chain) was recorded in a study of Ad26.COV2.S vaccination and SARS-CoV-2 variants. About the research overall: In the COV1001 trial, the donor was in the Ad26.COV2.S arm. Administration of Ad26.COV2.S was intramuscular, either once or twice 56 days apart.

Trimming pared 3 bases from V and 2 bases from J, leaving 16 bases between. CDR3 size: 17 residues. Per the germline V gene, CDR1 is LGHNA and CDR2 is YNFKEQ. Produced via immunoSEQ multiplex PCR; TCRdb's table is partial and in-frame only. The table shows fewer than 800,000 clones, with around 90% occurring only once. General observations from the study: Placebo and vaccine recipients had non-spike TCR breadth that was similar.

A word on this clone: What it recognizes is unknown.

Indicated treatment: over 15 received Ad26.COV2.S at low or high dose, single or two shots; about five received placebo; per-sample allocation not given. Samples came from day 63 after the first vaccine or placebo injection. The donor was a Boston adult aged 18-55 years. The TCR sequence derives from a person between 18 and 65 years old who received the Ad26.COV2.S COVID-19 vaccine or a placebo. Sequencing was performed on peripheral blood, taken in a trial of Ad26.COV2.S vaccine versus placebo. The chain combines TRBV4-2 with TRBJ2-2, with a tentative D call TRBD2 (7 bases). The CDR3: CASSHPEGGGNTGELFF. The CDR3, as DNA: TGTGCCAGCAGCCATCCCGAAGGGGGGGGCAACACCGGGGAGCTGTTTTTT.